The TCR beta chain under discussion was sequenced for a study of cytomegalovirus exposure and HLA in healthy donors. About the study: The 90 to 150 validation repertoires used the same platform as the approximately 700 first-cohort repertoires (as reported by a later analysis).

Germline V gives CDR1 MNHNS, CDR2 SASEGT. The CDR3 contains 11 residues. Trimming cost V 8 bases and J 9 bases, with 11 bases left between them. Study observations and caveats: It was reportedly the case that the classifier diagnosed cytomegalovirus status with high specificity and sensitivity.

It was the approximately 130-subject validation cohort, separate from the approximately 620-subject first cohort, to which the donors belonged. The data were produced by immunoSEQ multiplex PCR, yet TCRdb's version contains in-frame clones alone and is incomplete. The sample lists approximately 200,000 clones; approximately 90% were seen once. Note on this clone: As yet, its antigen is unknown.

The origin of this receptor is a woman under 30 in good health and CMV-seronegative. The sequenced sample consisted of PBMCs. The genes are TRBV6-1 and TRBJ2-1, with D possibly TRBD2 on 6 matching bases. CDR3 sequence reads: CASFQGGEQFF. The CDR3 nucleotides read TGTGCCAGCTTTCAGGGAGGTGAGCAGTTCTTC.